The subject of this entry is one T cell receptor beta chain. The sample originates from a study of blood T cell repertoires in COVID-19. Across the whole study: Material from acute and convalescent COVID-19 was sourced from the United States, Italy and Spain. The cDNA or gDNA used as material had been derived from T cells, B-cell-depleted T cells, or PBMCs.

The V and J ends lost 6 bases and 10 bases, in that order; junction bases with no gene match: 8. There are 13 residues in the CDR3. The germline V gene encodes CDR1 LNHDA and CDR2 SQIVND (reference sequence). In the original processing: The authors estimated nucleated cell counts from reference gene primer amplification. Assay: immunoSEQ multiplex PCR; the TCRdb copy retains only in-frame clones and omits some. V, J and clone size derive from that table, while D and trimming were established from the DNA sequence. The sample holds 130,000 to 150,000 clones; roughly 80% are singletons and the top ten take over 8.5%.

Input material: peripheral blood. This chain joins TRBV19 and TRBJ2-1; 8 positions agree with TRBD2. The receptor comes from a man aged 50-59 years with active or convalescent COVID-19. The CDR3 protein is CASSPTSVSEQFF. The CDR3, as DNA: TGTGCCAGTAGCCCGACTAGCGTAAGCGAGCAGTTCTTC.